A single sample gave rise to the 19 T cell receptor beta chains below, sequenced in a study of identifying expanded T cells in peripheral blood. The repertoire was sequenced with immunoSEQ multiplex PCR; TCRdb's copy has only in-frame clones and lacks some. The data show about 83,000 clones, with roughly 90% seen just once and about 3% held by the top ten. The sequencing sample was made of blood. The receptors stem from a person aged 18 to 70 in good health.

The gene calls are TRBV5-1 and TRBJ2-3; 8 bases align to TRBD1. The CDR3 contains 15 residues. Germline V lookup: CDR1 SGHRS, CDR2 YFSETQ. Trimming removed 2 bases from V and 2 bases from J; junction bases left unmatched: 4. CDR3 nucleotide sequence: TGCGCCAGCAGCTTTCCGACAGGGGTCACAGATACGCAGTATTTT. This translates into CASSFPTGVTDTQYF.

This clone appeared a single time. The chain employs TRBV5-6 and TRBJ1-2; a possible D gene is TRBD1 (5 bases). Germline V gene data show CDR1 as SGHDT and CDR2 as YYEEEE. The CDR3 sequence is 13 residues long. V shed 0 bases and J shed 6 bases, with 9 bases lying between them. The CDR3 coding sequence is TGTGCCAGCAGCTTGGATTGGGACGATGGCTACACCTTC. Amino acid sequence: CASSLDWDDGYTF.

The CDR3, as DNA: TGCGCCAGCAGCCAAGATCGCCAGGCGAGGGCTGTCTTCTTT. Encoded protein: CASSQDRQARAVFF. The chain employs TRBV4-3 and TRBJ1-1, with no clear D. Looked up from germline, CDR1 is LGHNA and CDR2 is YSLEER. The CDR3 is made up of 14 amino acids. Between the trimmed V and J ends, which lost 0 bases and 14 bases, there was a span of 19 bases.

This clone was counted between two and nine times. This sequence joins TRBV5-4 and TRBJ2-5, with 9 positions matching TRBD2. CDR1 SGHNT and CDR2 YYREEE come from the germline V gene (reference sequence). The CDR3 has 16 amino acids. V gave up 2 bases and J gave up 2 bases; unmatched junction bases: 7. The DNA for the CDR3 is TGTGCCAGCAGCTTCCAGCGGGGGGCCGAACAAGAGACCCAGTACTTC. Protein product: CASSFQRGAEQETQYF.

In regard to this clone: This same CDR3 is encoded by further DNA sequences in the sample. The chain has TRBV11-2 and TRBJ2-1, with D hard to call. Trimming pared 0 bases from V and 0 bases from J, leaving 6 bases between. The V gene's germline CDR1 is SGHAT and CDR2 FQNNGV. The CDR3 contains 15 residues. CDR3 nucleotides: TGTGCCAGCAGCTTAGACTTAAGCTCCTACAATGAGCAGTTCTTC. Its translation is CASSLDLSSYNEQFF.

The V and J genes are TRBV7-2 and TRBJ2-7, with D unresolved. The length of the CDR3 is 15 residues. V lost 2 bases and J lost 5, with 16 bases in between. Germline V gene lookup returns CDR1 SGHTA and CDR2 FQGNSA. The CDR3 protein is CASSLQFTVADEQYF. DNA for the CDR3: TGTGCCAGCAGCTTACAATTTACCGTTGCGGACGAGCAGTACTTC. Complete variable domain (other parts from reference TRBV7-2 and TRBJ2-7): GAGVSQSPSNKVTEKGKDVELRCDPISGHTALYWYRQSLGQGLEFLIYFQGNSAPDKSGLPSDRFSAERTGGSVSTLTIQRTQQEDSAVYLCASSLQFTVADEQYFGPGTRLTVT.

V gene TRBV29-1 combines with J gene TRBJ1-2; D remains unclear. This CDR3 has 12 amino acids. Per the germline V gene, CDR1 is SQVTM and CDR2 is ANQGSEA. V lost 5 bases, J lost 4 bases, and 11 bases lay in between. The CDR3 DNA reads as TGCAGCGTTAAGTTCGGTGTCTATGGCTACACCTTC. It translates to CSVKFGVYGYTF.

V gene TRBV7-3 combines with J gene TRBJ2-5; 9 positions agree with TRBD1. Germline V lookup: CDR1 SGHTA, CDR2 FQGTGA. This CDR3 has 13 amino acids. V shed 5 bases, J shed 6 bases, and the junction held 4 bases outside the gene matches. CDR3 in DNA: TGTGCCAGCAGCACCGGACAGGGGCAGACCCAGTACTTC. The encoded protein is CASSTGQGQTQYF.

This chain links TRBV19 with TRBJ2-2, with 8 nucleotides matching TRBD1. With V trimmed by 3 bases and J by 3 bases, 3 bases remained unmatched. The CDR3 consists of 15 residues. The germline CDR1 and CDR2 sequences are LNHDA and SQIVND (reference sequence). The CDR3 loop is CASSMLDRDTGELFF. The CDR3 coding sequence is TGTGCCAGTAGTATGTTGGACAGGGACACCGGGGAGCTGTTTTTT.

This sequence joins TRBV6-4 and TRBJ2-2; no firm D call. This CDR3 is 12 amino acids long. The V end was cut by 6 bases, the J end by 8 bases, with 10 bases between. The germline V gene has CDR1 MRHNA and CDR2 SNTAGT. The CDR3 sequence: CASSPGAGELFF. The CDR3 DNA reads TGTGCCAGCAGCCCCGGTGCGGGGGAGCTGTTTTTT.

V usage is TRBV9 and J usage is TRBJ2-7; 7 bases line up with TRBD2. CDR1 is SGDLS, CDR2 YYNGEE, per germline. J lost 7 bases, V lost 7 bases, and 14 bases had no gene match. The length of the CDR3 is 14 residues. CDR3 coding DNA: TGTGCCAGCGCCCGAGAGGGATTACTAGCGGAGCAGTACTTC. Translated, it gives CASAREGLLAEQYF.

The CDR3 DNA sequence: TGTGCCACCTCTCCGTCCGTTAACTACGGCTCACCCCTCCACTTT. Amino acid sequence: CATSPSVNYGSPLHF. The rearrangement uses TRBV19 and TRBJ1-6; D gene ambiguous. The CDR3 consists of 15 residues. Trimming shortened V by 10 bases and J by 10 bases, and 23 bases separated the two germline ends. The V gene's germline CDR1 is LNHDA and CDR2 SQIVND (reference sequence).

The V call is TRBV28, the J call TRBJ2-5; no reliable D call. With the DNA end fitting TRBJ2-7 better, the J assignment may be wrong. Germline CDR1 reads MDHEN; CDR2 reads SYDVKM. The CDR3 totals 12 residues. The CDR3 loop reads CASSFVGYEQYF. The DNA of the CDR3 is TGTGCCAGCAGTTTTGTAGGGTACGAGCAGTACTTC.

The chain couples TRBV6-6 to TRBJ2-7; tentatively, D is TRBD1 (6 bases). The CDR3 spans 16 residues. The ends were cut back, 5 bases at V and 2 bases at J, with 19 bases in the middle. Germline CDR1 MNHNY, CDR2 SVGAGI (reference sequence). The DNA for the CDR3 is TGTGCCAGCAGTACCCAAGTGGCAGGGGATACCTACGAGCAGTACTTC. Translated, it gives CASSTQVAGDTYEQYF.

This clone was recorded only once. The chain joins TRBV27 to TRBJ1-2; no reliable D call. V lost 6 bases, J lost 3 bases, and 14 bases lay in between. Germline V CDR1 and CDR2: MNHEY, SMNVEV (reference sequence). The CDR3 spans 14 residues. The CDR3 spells CASRSGGFDYGYTF. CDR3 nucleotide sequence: TGTGCCAGCAGGAGTGGAGGTTTTGACTATGGCTACACCTTC.

The CDR3 protein is CASSPEWGNEQYF. For the CDR3, the DNA is TGTGCCAGCAGCCCCGAATGGGGGAACGAGCAGTACTTC. The genes are TRBV7-9 and TRBJ2-7; the D call may be TRBD1 or TRBD2 (5 bases each). Germline CDR1 SEHNR, CDR2 FQNEAQ (reference sequence). The CDR3 covers 13 residues. The V and J ends lost 5 bases and 5 bases respectively, with 13 bases between them.

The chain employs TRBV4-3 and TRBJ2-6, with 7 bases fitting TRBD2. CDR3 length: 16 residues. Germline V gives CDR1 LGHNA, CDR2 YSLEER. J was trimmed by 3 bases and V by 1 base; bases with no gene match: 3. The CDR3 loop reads CASSQVGGFGANVLTF. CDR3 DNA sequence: TGCGCCAGCAGCCAAGTGGGAGGGTTTGGGGCCAACGTCCTGACTTTC.

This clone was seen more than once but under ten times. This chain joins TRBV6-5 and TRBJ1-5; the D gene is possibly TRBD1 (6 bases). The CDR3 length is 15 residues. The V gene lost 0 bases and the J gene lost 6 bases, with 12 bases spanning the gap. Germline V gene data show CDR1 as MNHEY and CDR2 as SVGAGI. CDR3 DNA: TGTGCCAGCAGTTACTCCAGGGGCGAAGGTCAGCCCCAGCATTTT. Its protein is CASSYSRGEGQPQHF.

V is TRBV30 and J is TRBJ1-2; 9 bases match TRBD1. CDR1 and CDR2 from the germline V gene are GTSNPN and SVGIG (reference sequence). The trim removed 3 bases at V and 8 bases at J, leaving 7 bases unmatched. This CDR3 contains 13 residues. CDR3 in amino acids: CAWSEGQGGGYTF. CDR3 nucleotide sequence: TGTGCCTGGAGCGAGGGACAGGGAGGCGGCTACACCTTC.